The sequence of this T cell receptor (beta chain) was determined in a study of blood T cell repertoires in COVID-19. Per the germline V gene, CDR1 is LGHDT and CDR2 is YNNKEL (reference sequence). Germline trimming cut 3 bases from V and 0 bases from J; bases unmatched to any gene: 5. There are 16 residues in the CDR3. Authors' processing steps: Estimates of nucleated cell counts were drawn from the amplification of reference gene primers. Clones were read by immunoSEQ multiplex PCR, and TCRdb kept only the in-frame ones, dropping some. The DNA was the basis for D and trimming; V, J and clone size are from that table. The sample lists some 250,000 clones, around 82% occurring once.

This TCR was recovered from an elderly man with acute or convalescent COVID-19. Sample: peripheral blood. The chain joins TRBV3-1 (or the pseudogene TRBV3-2) to TRBJ1-1, with 9 bases identical to TRBD1. The CDR3 nucleotides are TGTGCCAGCAGCCAGGGACAGGGTTTACTGAACACTGAAGCTTTCTTT. The encoded protein is CASSQGQGLLNTEAFF.